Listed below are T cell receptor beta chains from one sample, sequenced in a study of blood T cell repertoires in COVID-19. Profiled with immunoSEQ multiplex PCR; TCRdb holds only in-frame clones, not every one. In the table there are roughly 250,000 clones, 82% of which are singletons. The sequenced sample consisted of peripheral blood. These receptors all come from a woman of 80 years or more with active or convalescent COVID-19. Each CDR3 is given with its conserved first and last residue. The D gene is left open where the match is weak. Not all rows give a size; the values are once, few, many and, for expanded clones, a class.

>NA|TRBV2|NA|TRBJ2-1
TGTGCCAGCAGTCGAATCGACAGCAATGAGCAGTTCTTC
CASSRIDSNEQFF
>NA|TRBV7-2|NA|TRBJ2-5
TGTGCCAGCAGCTTAGACCCTAGTTTAGAGACCCAGTACTTC
CASSLDPSLETQYF
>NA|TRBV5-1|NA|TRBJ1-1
TGCGCCAGCAGCCCAGATCGGGGGAGCACTGAAGCTTTCTTT
CASSPDRGSTEAFF
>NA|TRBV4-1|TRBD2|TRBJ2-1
TGCGCCAGCAGCCAAGAACCCCCTGGCGGGGCGGGAGGAGTTAGAGTTGAGCAGTTCTTC
CASSQEPPGGAGGVRVEQFF
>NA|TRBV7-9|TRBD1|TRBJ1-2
TGTGCCAGCAGCATAGGACAGGGGGAGGTCTATGGCTACACCTTC
CASSIGQGEVYGYTF
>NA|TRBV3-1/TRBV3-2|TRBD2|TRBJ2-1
TGTGCCAGCAGCCAAGTTCTGCTAGCGGGAGCACATGAGCAGTTCTTC
CASSQVLLAGAHEQFF
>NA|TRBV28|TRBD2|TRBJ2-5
TGTGCCAGCAGTCCCTTGAGCGGGGCGCAAGAGACCCAGTACTTC
CASSPLSGAQETQYF
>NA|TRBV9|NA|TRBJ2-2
TGTGCCAGCAGCGGACGGGCGGGGCTCACCGGGGAGCTGTTTTTT
CASSGRAGLTGELFF
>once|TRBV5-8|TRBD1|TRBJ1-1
TGTGCCAGCAGCGTAACCGGACAGGGATTCACTGAAGCTTTCTTT
CASSVTGQGFTEAFF
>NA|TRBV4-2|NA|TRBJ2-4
TGTGCCAGCAGCCAAGAATCCGGCAGGACAGAAAACATTCAGTACTTC
CASSQESGRTENIQYF
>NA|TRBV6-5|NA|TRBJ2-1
TGTGCCAGCTTCTCCGGGTCTTACAATGAGCAGTTCTTC
CASFSGSYNEQFF
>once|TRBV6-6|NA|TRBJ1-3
TGTGCCAGCAGCCAACAGGGAAAATCAGGAAACACCATATATTTT
CASSQQGKSGNTIYF
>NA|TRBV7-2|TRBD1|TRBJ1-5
TGTGCCAGCAGCCCCGACAGGGTGGGGCAGCCCCAGCATTTT
CASSPDRVGQPQHF
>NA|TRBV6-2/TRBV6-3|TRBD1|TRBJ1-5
TGTGCCAGCAGTTCGGGACAGGGAGTCTTAAGCAATCAGCCCCAGCATTTT
CASSSGQGVLSNQPQHF
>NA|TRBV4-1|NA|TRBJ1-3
TGCGCCAGCAGCGCATCAACGGTAACCGGAAACACCATATATTTT
CASSASTVTGNTIYF
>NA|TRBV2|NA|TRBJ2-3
TGTGCCAGCAGTCTAGAGCGTTTATCGGGAGATACGCAGTATTTT
CASSLERLSGDTQYF
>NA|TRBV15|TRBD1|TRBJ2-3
TGTGCCACCAGCCCTCTAGCCGGGACAGCAAGAGATACGCAGTATTTT
CATSPLAGTARDTQYF